Each of the 5 T cell receptor beta chains below was sequenced from the same sample in a study of T cells in Graves' hyperthyroidism and ophthalmopathy (dated by TCRdb to the late 2010s). The library came from multiplex PCR. TCRdb shows the sequencer as Illumina HiSeq 2000. Amplification of TCR beta CDR3 regions was carried out from RNA transcripts. The first round of RT-PCR for the TCR CDR3 was performed with the HTBI primer set and the Qiagen OneStep RT-PCR kit. TCRdb's own reprocessing of the public reads used fastp at Q25 and MiXCR and kept productive beta chains. Every entry covers one CDR3 protein and lists the most common genes and DNA from its rows. For this sample the table gives a few hundred thousand distinct CDR3 sequences, of which around 15% were detected only once. The leading ten clones occupy under 25% of the sample. The sample was blood. The receptors stem from a woman aged 60-75 years with Graves' ophthalmopathy.

This clonotype was seen repeatedly, ten times or more. The chain combines TRBV20-1 with TRBJ2-1; 7 nucleotides match TRBD1. The CDR3 length is 14 residues. Germline-derived CDR1 and CDR2 are DFQATT and SNEGSKA (reference sequence). The junction had 6 bases not matched to a gene; V was cut back by 3 bases and J by 4 bases. The chain's CDR3 is CSARRDRAYNEQFF. The CDR3 nucleotides read TGCAGTGCTAGGAGAGACAGGGCGTACAATGAGCAGTTCTTC.

Comments on this clonotype: The CDR3 end shows no conserved phenylalanine or tryptophan, and so a read error is likely. The V gene is TRBV18, the J gene TRBJ2-5, with 8 nucleotides matching TRBD2. Germline lookup yields CDR1 KGHSH and CDR2 LQKENI. The CDR3 extends over 14 amino acids. J gave up 5 bases and V 2 bases, and 4 bases lay outside the gene matches. The CDR3 DNA reads TGTGCCAGCTCACCAGCGGGGGGATCGGAGACCCAGTACCTC. Translated, it gives CASSPAGGSETQYL.

The J gene is TRBJ1-1, the V gene TRBV28, with D tentatively TRBD1 (5 bases). Trimming removed 3 bases from V and 0 bases from J, with 11 bases in between. Per the germline V gene, CDR1 is MDHEN and CDR2 is SYDVKM. The CDR3 contains 15 residues. CDR3 amino acids: CASSFGASMNTEAFF. As DNA, the CDR3 is TGTGCCAGCAGTTTTGGGGCCTCTATGAACACTGAAGCTTTCTTT.

V usage is TRBV9 and J usage is TRBJ2-7; TRBD1 matches at 9 bases. This CDR3 spans 17 amino acids. In germline, CDR1 is SGDLS, CDR2 YYNGEE. The trim removed 3 bases at V and 4 bases at J, leaving 14 bases unmatched. The CDR3, as DNA: TGTGCCAGCAGCGAATTCACCGGGACAGGGAAGGGGTACGAGCAGTACTTC. Protein product: CASSEFTGTGKGYEQYF.

There are a few counts of this clonotype. This chain joins TRBV29-1 and TRBJ2-6; 7 bases are shared with TRBD1. The V and J ends lost 5 bases and 4 bases, in that order; junction bases with no gene match: 8. This CDR3 is 15 amino acids long. The germline gives CDR1 SQVTM, CDR2 ANQGSEA. CDR3 region: CSVQTGLAGANVLTF. The CDR3, as DNA: TGCAGCGTTCAGACAGGGTTGGCCGGGGCCAACGTCCTGACTTTC.